This TCR beta chain was recorded in a study of control samples from healthy donors and cancer patients. Clones were sequenced by immunoSEQ multiplex PCR, and TCRdb holds only the in-frame ones, with some missing. In the table there are about 60,000 clones, roughly 85% of which are singletons. Unmatched junction bases numbered 6, after V lost 5 bases and J lost 3 bases. This CDR3 has 16 residues. From germline, CDR1 is SGHTA and CDR2 FQGNSA. This receptor was obtained from a man aged 40-49 years in good health. The rearrangement joins TRBV7-2 to TRBJ2-3; 12 nucleotides match TRBD2. Sequencing input: blood. The CDR3 region has the DNA TGTGCCAGCAGCACCCGACTAGCGGGAGCGACAGATACGCAGTATTTT. It encodes CASSTRLAGATDTQYF.